A selection of T cell receptor beta chains follows, all from one sample in a study of blood T cell repertoires in COVID-19. Generated by immunoSEQ multiplex PCR, the TCRdb table keeps only in-frame clones and is missing some. Of fewer than 350,000 clones in the sample, 80% to 85% were seen once. The sequencing input was peripheral blood. Source of these receptors: a woman aged 60-75 years with active or convalescent COVID-19. The CDR3 runs from the conserved cysteine through the conserved F or W. The D gene is left open where the match is weak. Some rows have no size entry. The others give once, few or many, or a class for an expanded clone.

>-|TRBV5-1|-|TRBJ2-3
CASSLTSRQAHPSTDTQYF
TGCGCCAGCAGCTTGACCTCGAGACAGGCCCACCCTAGCACAGATACGCAGTATTTT
>-|TRBV5-4|TRBD1|TRBJ2-1
CASSSGDRGLLNEQFF
TGTGCCAGCAGCTCGGGGGACAGGGGGCTCCTCAATGAGCAGTTCTTC
>-|TRBV11-2|-|TRBJ2-5
CASSSQGQETQYF
TGTGCCAGCAGCTCCCAGGGGCAAGAGACCCAGTACTTC
>-|TRBV18|-|TRBJ1-5
CASSPEGVNQPQHF
TGTGCCAGCTCACCAGAGGGGGTAAATCAGCCCCAGCATTTT
>-|TRBV6-5|-|TRBJ1-6
CASRDPSRRVPLHF
TGTGCCAGCAGGGACCCAAGTAGGCGGGTACCCCTCCACTTT
>-|TRBV18|-|TRBJ2-7
CASSPSLEQYF
TGTGCCAGCTCACCCTCCCTGGAGCAGTACTTC
>-|TRBV3-1/TRBV3-2|-|TRBJ1-1
CASSQVMNTEAFF
TGTGCCAGCAGCCAAGTCATGAACACTGAAGCTTTCTTT
>once|TRBV9|TRBD1|TRBJ1-1
CASSGRRTFFGQGETEAFF
TGTGCCAGCAGCGGCCGTAGGACCTTTTTTGGACAGGGGGAGACTGAAGCTTTCTTT
>-|TRBV2|TRBD1|TRBJ1-6
CASRGTGDYNSPLHF
TGTGCCAGCAGGGGGACAGGGGACTATAATTCACCCCTCCACTTT
>-|TRBV4-1|TRBD1|TRBJ1-2
CASSLGQRYGYTF
TGCGCCAGCAGCCTGGGACAGCGCTATGGCTACACCTTC
>-|TRBV9|TRBD1|TRBJ1-1
CASSSRTGMNTEAFF
TGTGCCAGCAGCTCCCGGACAGGAATGAACACTGAAGCTTTCTTT
>-|TRBV6-5|TRBD2|TRBJ2-1
CASRVAGGSTNEQFF
TGTGCCAGCAGGGTAGCGGGGGGGTCCACGAATGAGCAGTTCTTC
>-|TRBV3-1/TRBV3-2|-|TRBJ2-3
CASSQVGLGRDTQYF
TGTGCCAGCAGCCAAGTAGGACTGGGGAGAGATACGCAGTATTTT
>-|TRBV19|-|TRBJ1-1
CASQQPGYTEAFF
TGTGCCAGCCAACAGCCGGGGTACACTGAAGCTTTCTTT
>-|TRBV19|-|TRBJ1-2
CATTLTGLYGYTF
TGTGCCACCACGTTGACAGGACTCTATGGCTACACCTTC
>-|TRBV13|-|TRBJ1-4
CASSHGATNEKLFF
TGTGCCAGCAGCCACGGTGCAACTAATGAAAAACTGTTTTTT
>-|TRBV5-1|TRBD2|TRBJ2-1
CASSPRRGKSLAWEQFF
TGCGCCAGCAGCCCACGGCGGGGGAAGAGTTTAGCTTGGGAGCAGTTCTTC
>once|TRBV6-6|-|TRBJ1-4
CASSTGQRTTNEKLFF
TGTGCCAGCAGTACCGGACAGCGCACAACTAATGAAAAACTGTTTTTT
>-|TRBV18|-|TRBJ1-4
CASSPDRTNEKLFF
TGTGCCAGCTCACCCGACAGAACGAATGAAAAACTGTTTTTT
>-|TRBV5-4|TRBD1|TRBJ2-5
CASNRQGGAEETQYF
TGTGCCAGCAACCGACAGGGGGGGGCAGAAGAGACCCAGTACTTC
>few|TRBV7-9|-|TRBJ1-5
CASSNHRGGSNQPQHF
TGTGCCAGCAGCAACCACCGCGGGGGTAGCAATCAGCCCCAGCATTTT
>-|TRBV12-1|-|TRBJ1-4
CASSSRQDFNEKLFF
TGTGCCAGCAGCTCCAGACAGGACTTCAATGAAAAACTGTTTTTT
>-|TRBV6-5|TRBD1|TRBJ2-7
CASSSHRDRGSYEQYF
TGTGCCAGCAGTTCCCATCGGGACAGGGGCTCCTACGAGCAGTACTTC
>-|TRBV24-1|TRBD1|TRBJ2-1
CATSVQGDNEQFF
TGTGCCACCAGTGTACAGGGGGACAATGAGCAGTTCTTC
>-|TRBV19|-|TRBJ1-5
CASSRGQKPQHF
TGTGCCAGTAGTCGTGGTCAGAAGCCCCAGCATTTT
>-|TRBV2|-|TRBJ2-7
CASSQLYEQYF
TGTGCCAGCAGCCAACTCTACGAGCAGTACTTC
>-|TRBV7-9|-|TRBJ1-1
CASSKGFGGTEAFF
TGTGCCAGCAGCAAGGGCTTCGGGGGAACTGAAGCTTTCTTT
>-|TRBV6-5|-|TRBJ1-1
CASGGATEAFF
TGTGCTTCCGGGGGGGCTACTGAAGCTTTCTTT
>-|TRBV13|TRBD2|TRBJ2-1
CASTRHEAGGNEQFF
TGTGCCAGCACCCGGCACGAAGCGGGGGGCAATGAGCAGTTCTTC
>-|TRBV7-2|-|TRBJ2-3
CASSLSFTARGTDTQYF
TGTGCCAGCAGCTTAAGTTTCACAGCCCGGGGGACAGATACGCAGTATTTT
>-|TRBV4-1|-|TRBJ2-5
CASSQELGQHQETQYF
TGCGCCAGCAGCCAAGAATTGGGGCAGCATCAAGAGACCCAGTACTTC
>-|TRBV6-5|-|TRBJ1-5
CASSQSGWANQPQHF
TGTGCCAGCAGTCAGTCAGGGTGGGCCAATCAGCCCCAGCATTTT
>-|TRBV5-1|TRBD1|TRBJ1-6
CASRGAGGSNSPLHF
TGCGCCAGCAGGGGCGCAGGGGGCAGCAATTCACCCCTCCACTTT
>-|TRBV9|-|TRBJ2-3
CASSPLTSTDTQYF
TGTGCCAGCAGCCCTCTGACTAGCACAGATACGCAGTATTTT
>-|TRBV24-1|TRBD1|TRBJ2-1
CATSESGQGNNEQFF
TGTGCCACCAGTGAAAGCGGACAGGGGAACAATGAGCAGTTCTTC
>few|TRBV9|TRBD2|TRBJ2-1
CASSVGLAGVLLYNEQFF
TGTGCCAGCAGCGTCGGACTAGCGGGAGTTCTCCTTTACAATGAGCAGTTCTTC
>-|TRBV3-1/TRBV3-2|-|TRBJ1-1
CASSQDGRTEAFF
TGTGCCAGCAGCCAAGATGGCAGGACTGAAGCTTTCTTT
>few|TRBV7-2|-|TRBJ2-3
CASSRGSYVSTDTQYF
TGTGCCAGCAGCAGAGGTAGTTATGTTAGTACAGATACGCAGTATTTT
>-|TRBV6-1|-|TRBJ1-3
CASSEDGDSPIYF
TGTGCCAGCAGTGAAGATGGAGACAGTCCCATATATTTT
>-|TRBV3-1/TRBV3-2|-|TRBJ2-1
CASSPSPAGQSSYNEQFF
TGTGCCAGCAGCCCTTCCCCCGCAGGCCAGAGCTCCTACAATGAGCAGTTCTTC
>-|TRBV4-1|TRBD1|TRBJ1-4
CASSQDGTGGVANEKLFF
TGCGCCAGCAGCCAAGACGGGACAGGGGGGGTGGCTAATGAAAAACTGTTTTTT
>-|TRBV5-1|TRBD2|TRBJ2-5
CASSLGASGGETQYF
TGCGCCAGCAGCTTGGGGGCTAGCGGGGGAGAGACCCAGTACTTC
>-|TRBV18|TRBD1|TRBJ1-5
CASSPAGQGGNQPQHF
TGTGCCAGCTCACCTGCGGGACAGGGTGGCAATCAGCCCCAGCATTTT
>-|TRBV6-5|-|TRBJ2-7
CASRSPGMRNEQYF
TGTGCCAGCCGTAGTCCGGGGATGAGGAACGAGCAGTACTTC
>-|TRBV29-1|-|TRBJ1-2
CSVGSQGGGYTF
TGCAGCGTTGGTAGCCAGGGTGGCGGCTACACCTTC
>-|TRBV6-5|TRBD1|TRBJ1-2
CASSSGQTQGYGYTF
TGTGCCAGCAGTTCGGGACAGACCCAGGGGTATGGCTACACCTTC
>-|TRBV6-5|-|TRBJ2-1
CASSYSSGVWEQFF
TGTGCCAGCAGTTACTCGAGTGGAGTATGGGAGCAGTTCTTC
>-|TRBV11-1|-|TRBJ2-7
CASSVDRPTSYEQYF
TGTGCCAGCAGCGTGGACAGACCCACCTCCTACGAGCAGTACTTC
>few|TRBV19|TRBD1|TRBJ2-7
CASSPLGTGVYEQYF
TGTGCCAGTAGCCCCCTCGGGACAGGGGTATACGAGCAGTACTTC
>-|TRBV24-1|-|TRBJ2-7
CATSLRYRSYEQYF
TGTGCCACCAGTCTCCGGTATCGTTCCTACGAGCAGTACTTC
>-|TRBV5-6|-|TRBJ2-1
CASSGSDSNGEQFF
TGTGCCAGCAGCGGGTCTGATAGCAACGGTGAGCAGTTCTTC
>once|TRBV7-9|TRBD1|TRBJ1-6
CASSLGVTGGNSPLHF
TGTGCCAGCAGCTTAGGAGTCACAGGGGGCAATTCACCCCTCCACTTT